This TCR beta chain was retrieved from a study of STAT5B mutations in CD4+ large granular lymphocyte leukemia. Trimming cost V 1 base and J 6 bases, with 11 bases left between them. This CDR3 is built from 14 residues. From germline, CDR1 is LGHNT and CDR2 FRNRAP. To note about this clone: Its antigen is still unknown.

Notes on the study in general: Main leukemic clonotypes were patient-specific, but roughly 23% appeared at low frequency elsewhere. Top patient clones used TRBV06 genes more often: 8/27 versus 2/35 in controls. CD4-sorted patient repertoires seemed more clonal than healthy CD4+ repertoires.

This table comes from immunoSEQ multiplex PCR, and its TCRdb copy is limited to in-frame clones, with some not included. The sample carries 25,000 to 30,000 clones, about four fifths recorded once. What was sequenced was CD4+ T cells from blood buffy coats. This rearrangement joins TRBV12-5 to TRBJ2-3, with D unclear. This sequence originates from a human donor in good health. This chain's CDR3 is CASGLASLSDTQYF. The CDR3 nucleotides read TGTGCTAGTGGTTTGGCCTCCCTCTCGGATACGCAGTATTTT.